This TCR beta chain was obtained from a study of blood T cell repertoires in COVID-19. Study-level background: In each case, the material was cDNA or gDNA derived from T cells, B-cell-depleted T cells, or PBMCs.

In the authors' methods: It was from reference gene primer amplification that nucleated cell counts were estimated. Method: immunoSEQ multiplex PCR; TCRdb's copy keeps in-frame clones and lacks some. The V and J calls and clone size come from that table; D and trimming were worked out from the DNA. The table shows approximately 250,000 clones, with 86% occurring only once. V trimming: 9 bases; J trimming: 11 bases; junction bases outside the gene matches: 7. Looked up from germline, CDR1 is LNHDA and CDR2 is SQIVND (reference sequence). The CDR3 extends over 11 amino acids. Material: peripheral blood. The origin of this receptor is a man aged 35-49 years with active or convalescent COVID-19. This chain links TRBV19 with TRBJ2-1; 7 bases line up with TRBD1. This chain's CDR3 is CASLGGVQQFF. The CDR3 coding sequence is TGTGCCAGCCTAGGGGGCGTCCAGCAGTTCTTC.